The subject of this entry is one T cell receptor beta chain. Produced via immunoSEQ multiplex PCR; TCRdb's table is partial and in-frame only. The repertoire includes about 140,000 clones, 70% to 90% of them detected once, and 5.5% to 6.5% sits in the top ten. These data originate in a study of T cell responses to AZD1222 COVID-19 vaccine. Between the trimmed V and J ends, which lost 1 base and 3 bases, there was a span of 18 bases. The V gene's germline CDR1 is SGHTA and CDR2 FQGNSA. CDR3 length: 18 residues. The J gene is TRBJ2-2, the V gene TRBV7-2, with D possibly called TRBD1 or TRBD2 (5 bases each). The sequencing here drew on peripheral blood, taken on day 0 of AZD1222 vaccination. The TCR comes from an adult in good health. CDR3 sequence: CASSLGAGALLHTGELFF. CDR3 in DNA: TGTGCCAGCAGCTTAGGGGCCGGGGCCCTTCTCCACACCGGGGAGCTGTTTTTT.